This TCR beta chain stems from a study of cytomegalovirus exposure and HLA in healthy donors. Whole-study findings and limits: Association of a missense DCLRE1C variant with TCR beta V- and J-gene trimming was reported in a later analysis. Owing to their indistinguishability, certain V segments, notably TRBV6-2 and TRBV6-3, were excluded.

The CDR3 extends over 14 amino acids. The ends were cut back, 3 bases at V and 3 bases at J, with 12 bases in the middle. Germline V CDR1 and CDR2: MNHEY, SMNVEV (reference sequence). The primer mix had 60 Vbeta and 13 Jbeta primers. This table comes from immunoSEQ multiplex PCR, and its TCRdb copy is limited to in-frame clones, with some not included. Counted here are around 61,000 clones, about 80% occurring once; the ten biggest clones make up around 1.7%. For this clone: Its antigen is currently unknown.

This sequence was found in a middle-aged man in good health and CMV-seronegative. This sequence joins TRBV27 and TRBJ2-7; tentative D call: TRBD2 (6 bases). The specimen was PBMCs. The CDR3 bases are TGTGCCAGCAGTTTGGGTAGGGGAGGCTACGAGCAGTACTTC. It encodes CASSLGRGGYEQYF.